The rows below give T cell receptor beta chains drawn from one sample of a study of response to subunit inactivated influenza vaccine. TCRdb re-called the RT-PCR reads through MiXCR, storing one row per CDR3 protein. The repertoire consists of 250,000 to 350,000 distinct CDR3 sequences, with around 22% occurring once and the leading ten covering 9% to 12%. The sequencing used PBMCs from blood, collected about 20 months after vaccination. Every receptor here comes from a man aged 50-75 years who received an inactivated influenza vaccine. Both conserved end residues are part of each CDR3. The D gene is left open where the match is weak. A row's size may be missing; if present it is once, few, many or a size class.

j_call v_call clone_size d_call cdr3_aa cdr3_nt
TRBJ1-2 TRBV5-1 many NA CASSGSTGANYGYTF TGCGCCAGCAGCGGAAGCACAGGAGCCAACTATGGCTACACCTTC
TRBJ1-6 TRBV11-2 many TRBD1 CASSLEGTGHSPLHF TGTGCCAGCAGCTTAGAGGGGACAGGTCATTCACCCCTCCACTTT
TRBJ2-1 TRBV6-1 NA TRBD2 CASSEGLAGSVEQFF TGTGCCAGCAGTGAGGGACTAGCGGGTTCCGTTGAGCAGTTCTTC
TRBJ1-2 TRBV20-1 NA TRBD1 CSARGRDRDYGYTF TGCAGTGCTAGAGGTAGAGACAGGGATTATGGCTACACCTTC
TRBJ1-1 TRBV11-2 NA NA CASSLSQLNTEAFF TGTGCCAGCAGCTTATCTCAGTTGAACACTGAAGCTTTCTTT
TRBJ2-2 TRBV4-1 few NA CASSQDLVTGELFF TGCGCCAGCAGCCAAGACCTGGTCACCGGGGAGCTGTTTTTT
TRBJ1-2 TRBV24-1 many TRBD1 CATSDVQGAFGYTF TGTGCCACCAGTGACGTGCAGGGGGCTTTTGGCTACACCTTC
TRBJ1-1 TRBV3-1 NA NA CASSQDPRPLNTEAFF TGTGCCAGCAGCCAAGATCCGAGACCTCTGAACACTGAAGCTTTCTTT
TRBJ1-1 TRBV5-4 NA TRBD1 CASSLGQGRHTEAFF TGTGCCAGCAGCTTGGGACAGGGTCGACACACTGAAGCTTTCTTT
TRBJ2-4 TRBV6-1 NA TRBD1 CASTRDRGGKNIQYF TGTGCCAGCACTAGGGACAGGGGGGGCAAAAACATTCAGTACTTC
TRBJ1-4 TRBV12-3/TRBV12-4 NA TRBD1 CASSLRGTATNEKLFF TGTGCCAGCAGCTTACGGGGGACAGCAACTAATGAAAAACTGTTTTTT
TRBJ2-3 TRBV5-1 once TRBD2 CASSTRLGLGTDTQYF TGCGCCAGCAGCACTCGACTAGGACTAGGCACAGATACGCAGTATTTT